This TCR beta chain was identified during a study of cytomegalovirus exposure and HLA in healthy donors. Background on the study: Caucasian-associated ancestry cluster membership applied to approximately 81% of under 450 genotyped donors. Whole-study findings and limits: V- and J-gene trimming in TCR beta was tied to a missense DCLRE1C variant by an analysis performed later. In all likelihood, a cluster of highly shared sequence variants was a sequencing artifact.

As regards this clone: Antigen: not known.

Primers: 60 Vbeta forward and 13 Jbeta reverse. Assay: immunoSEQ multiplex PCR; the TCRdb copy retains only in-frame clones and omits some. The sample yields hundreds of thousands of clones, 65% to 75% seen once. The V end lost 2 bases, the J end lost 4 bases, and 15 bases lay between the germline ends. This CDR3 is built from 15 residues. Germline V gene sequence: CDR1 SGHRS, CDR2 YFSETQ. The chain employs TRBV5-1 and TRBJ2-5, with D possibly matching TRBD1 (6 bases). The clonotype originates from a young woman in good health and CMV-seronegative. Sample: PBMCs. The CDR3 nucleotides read TGCGCCAGCAGCTTTTCCCCAGGGGCGGGAGAGACCCAGTACTTC. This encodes CASSFSPGAGETQYF.